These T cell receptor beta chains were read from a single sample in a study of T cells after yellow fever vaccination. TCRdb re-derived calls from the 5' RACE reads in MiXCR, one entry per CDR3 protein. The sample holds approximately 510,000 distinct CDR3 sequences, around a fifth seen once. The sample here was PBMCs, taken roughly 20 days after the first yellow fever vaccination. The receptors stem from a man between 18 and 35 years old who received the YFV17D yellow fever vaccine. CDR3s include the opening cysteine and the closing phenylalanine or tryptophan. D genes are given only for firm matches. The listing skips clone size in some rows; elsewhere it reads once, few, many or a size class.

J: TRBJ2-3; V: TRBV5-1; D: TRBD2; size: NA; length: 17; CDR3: CASSTASGATSTDTQYF; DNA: TGCGCCAGCTCTACGGCTAGCGGGGCCACTAGCACAGATACGCAGTATTTT
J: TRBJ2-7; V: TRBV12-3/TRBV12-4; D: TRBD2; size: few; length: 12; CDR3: CASSFWGGRQYF; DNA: TGTGCCAGCAGTTTTTGGGGGGGGAGGCAGTACTTC
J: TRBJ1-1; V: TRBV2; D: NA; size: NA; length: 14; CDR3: CASLQEGGVTEAFF; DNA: TGTGCCAGCCTACAGGAGGGAGGGGTCACTGAAGCTTTCTTT
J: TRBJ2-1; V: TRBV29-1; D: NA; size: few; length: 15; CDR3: CSVDRGVSSYNEQFF; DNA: TGCAGCGTTGACAGGGGGGTCAGCTCCTACAATGAGCAGTTCTTC
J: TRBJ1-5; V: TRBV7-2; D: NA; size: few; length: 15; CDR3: CASSGGTSSNQPQHF; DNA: TGTGCCAGCAGCGGGGGGACGAGTAGCAATCAGCCCCAGCATTTT
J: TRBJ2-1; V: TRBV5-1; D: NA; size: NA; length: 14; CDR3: CASGRDLRSYEQFF; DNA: TGCGCCAGCGGCCGGGACTTACGGTCATATGAGCAGTTCTTC
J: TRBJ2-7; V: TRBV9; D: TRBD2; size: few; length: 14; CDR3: CASSTSGSSYEQYF; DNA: TGTGCCAGCAGCACCAGCGGGAGCTCCTACGAGCAGTACTTC
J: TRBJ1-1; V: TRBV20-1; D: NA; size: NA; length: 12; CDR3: CSASLVNTEAFF; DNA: TGCAGTGCTAGCCTGGTGAACACTGAAGCTTTCTTT
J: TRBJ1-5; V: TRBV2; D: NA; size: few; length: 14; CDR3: CASSDGRGNQPQHF; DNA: TGTGCCAGCAGTGATGGTAGGGGCAATCAGCCCCAGCATTTT
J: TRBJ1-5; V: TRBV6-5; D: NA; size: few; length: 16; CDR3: CASSSGSGVVDQPQHF; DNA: TGTGCCAGCAGTTCGGGATCAGGGGTTGTGGATCAGCCCCAGCATTTT